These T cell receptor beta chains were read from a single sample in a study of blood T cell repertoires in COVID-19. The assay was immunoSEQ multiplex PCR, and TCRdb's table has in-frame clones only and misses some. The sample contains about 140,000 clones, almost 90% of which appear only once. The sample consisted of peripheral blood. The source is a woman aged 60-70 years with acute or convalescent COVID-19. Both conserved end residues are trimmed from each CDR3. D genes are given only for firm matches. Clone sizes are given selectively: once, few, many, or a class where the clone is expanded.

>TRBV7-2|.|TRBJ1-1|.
ASSLLSNLNTEAF
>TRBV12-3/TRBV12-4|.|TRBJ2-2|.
ASRRQGTGELF
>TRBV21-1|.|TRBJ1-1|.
ASSCRGRLSSWAF
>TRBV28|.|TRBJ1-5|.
ANLPRGGNQPQH
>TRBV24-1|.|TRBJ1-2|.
ATSDFGRGYGYT
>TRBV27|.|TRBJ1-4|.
ASSPGTTNEKLF
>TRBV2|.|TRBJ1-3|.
ASRAGSSGNTIY
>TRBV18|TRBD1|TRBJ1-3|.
ASSPGTGSGNTIY
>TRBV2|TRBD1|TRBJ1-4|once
ASSSHRGRNEKLF
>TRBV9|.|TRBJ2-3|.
ASRGGGTDTQY
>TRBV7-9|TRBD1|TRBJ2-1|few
ASSLAHRGYEQF
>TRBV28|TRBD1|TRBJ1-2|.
ASSTGTGDEYGYT
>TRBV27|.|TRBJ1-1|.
ASRIRQNPDTEAF
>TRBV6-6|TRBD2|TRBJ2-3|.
ASSPLTSGGRVSTDTQY
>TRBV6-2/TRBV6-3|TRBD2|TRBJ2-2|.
ASSYGTSGTGELF
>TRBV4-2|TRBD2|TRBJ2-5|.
ASSQDGGGDETQY
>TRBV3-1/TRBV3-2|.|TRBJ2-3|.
ASSQDLLPSTDTQY
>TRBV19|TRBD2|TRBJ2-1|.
ASRRSGGAYNEQF
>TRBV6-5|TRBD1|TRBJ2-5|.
ASSYDRVGQETQY
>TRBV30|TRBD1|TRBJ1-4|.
ARTGFDKLF
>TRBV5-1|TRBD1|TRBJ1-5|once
ASSHGTDQPQH
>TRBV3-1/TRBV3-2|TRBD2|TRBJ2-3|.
ACRRTSGGAGDTQY
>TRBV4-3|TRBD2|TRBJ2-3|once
ASSQDLGLAGMGPSTDTQY
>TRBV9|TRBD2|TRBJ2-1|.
ASSETGTTLLNEQF
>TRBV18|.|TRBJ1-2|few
ASSPYSGVSDYGYT
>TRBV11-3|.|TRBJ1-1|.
ASSLGTAGTEAF
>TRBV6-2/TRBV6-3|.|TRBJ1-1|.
ASSYGGGENTEAF
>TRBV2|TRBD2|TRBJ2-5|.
ASSSGGAGGTETQY
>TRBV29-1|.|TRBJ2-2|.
SVVVGSMNTGELF
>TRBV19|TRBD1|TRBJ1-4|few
ASSTGDRFATNEKLF
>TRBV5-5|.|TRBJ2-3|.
ASSSGTDTQY
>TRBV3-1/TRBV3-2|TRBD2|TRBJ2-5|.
ASSQDGAGGRETQY
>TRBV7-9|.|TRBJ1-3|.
ASRYVSGNTIY
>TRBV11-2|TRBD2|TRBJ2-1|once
ASSPRTSLNEQF
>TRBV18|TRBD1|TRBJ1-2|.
ASSLGQGAGGYT
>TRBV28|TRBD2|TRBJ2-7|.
ASSAPGGGEQY
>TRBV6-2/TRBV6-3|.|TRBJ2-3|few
ASSYSGGGNTDTQY
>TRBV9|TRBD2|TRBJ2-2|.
ASSSGLAGPTGELF
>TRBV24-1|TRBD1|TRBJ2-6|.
ATSDRDRSNSGANVLT
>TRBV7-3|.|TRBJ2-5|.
ASSPGQQETQY
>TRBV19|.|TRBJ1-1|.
ASSARDGSTEAF